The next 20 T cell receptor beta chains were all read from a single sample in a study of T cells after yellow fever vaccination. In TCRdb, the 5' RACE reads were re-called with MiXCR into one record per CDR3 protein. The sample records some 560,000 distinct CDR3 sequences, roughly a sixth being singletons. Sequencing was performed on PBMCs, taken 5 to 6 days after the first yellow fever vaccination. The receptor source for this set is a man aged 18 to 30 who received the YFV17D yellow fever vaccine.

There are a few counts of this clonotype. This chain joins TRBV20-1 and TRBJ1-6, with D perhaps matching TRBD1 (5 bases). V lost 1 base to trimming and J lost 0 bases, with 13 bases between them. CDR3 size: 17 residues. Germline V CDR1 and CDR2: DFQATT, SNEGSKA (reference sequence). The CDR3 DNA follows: TGCAGTGCTAGAGGAGGACAAGGTAGCTCCTATAATTCACCCCTCCACTTT. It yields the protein CSARGGQGSSYNSPLHF.

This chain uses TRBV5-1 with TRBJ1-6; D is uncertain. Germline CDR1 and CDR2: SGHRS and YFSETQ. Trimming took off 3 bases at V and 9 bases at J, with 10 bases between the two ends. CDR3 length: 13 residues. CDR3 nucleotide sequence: TGCGCCAGCAGCTCAGAAGCGACTTCACCCCTCCACTTT. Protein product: CASSSEATSPLHF.

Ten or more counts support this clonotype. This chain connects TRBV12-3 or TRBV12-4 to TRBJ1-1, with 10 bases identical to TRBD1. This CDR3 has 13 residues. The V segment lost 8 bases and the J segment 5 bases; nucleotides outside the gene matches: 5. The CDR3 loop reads CASAGTGVTEAFF. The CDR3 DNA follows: TGTGCCAGCGCCGGGACAGGGGTTACTGAAGCTTTCTTT.

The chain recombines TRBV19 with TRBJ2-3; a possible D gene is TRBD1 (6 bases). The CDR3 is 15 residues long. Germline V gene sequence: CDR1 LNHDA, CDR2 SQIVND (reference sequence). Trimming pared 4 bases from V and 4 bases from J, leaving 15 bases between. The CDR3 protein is CASSTLQGSADTQYF. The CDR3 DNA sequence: TGTGCCAGTAGTACGCTCCAGGGGAGCGCAGATACGCAGTATTTT.

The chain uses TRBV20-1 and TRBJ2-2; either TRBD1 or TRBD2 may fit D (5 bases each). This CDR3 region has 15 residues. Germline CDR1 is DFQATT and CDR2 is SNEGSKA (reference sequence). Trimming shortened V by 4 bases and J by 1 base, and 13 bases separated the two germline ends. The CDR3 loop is CSANRGVENTGELFF. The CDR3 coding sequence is TGCAGTGCTAACCGAGGGGTGGAGAACACCGGGGAGCTGTTTTTT.

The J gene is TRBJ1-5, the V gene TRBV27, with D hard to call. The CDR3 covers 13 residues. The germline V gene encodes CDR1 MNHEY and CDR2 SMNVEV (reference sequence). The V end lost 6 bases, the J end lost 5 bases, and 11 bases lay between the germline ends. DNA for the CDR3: TGTGCCAGCAGCCGCAGGAAAGATCAGCCCCAGCATTTT. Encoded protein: CASSRRKDQPQHF.

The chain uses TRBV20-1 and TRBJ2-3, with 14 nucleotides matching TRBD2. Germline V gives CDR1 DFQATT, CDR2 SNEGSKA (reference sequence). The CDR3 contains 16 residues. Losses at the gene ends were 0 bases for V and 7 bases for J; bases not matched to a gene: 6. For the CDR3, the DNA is TGCAGTGCTAGAGAAAAACGGACTAGCGGGGGGAATACGCAGTATTTT. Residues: CSAREKRTSGGNTQYF.

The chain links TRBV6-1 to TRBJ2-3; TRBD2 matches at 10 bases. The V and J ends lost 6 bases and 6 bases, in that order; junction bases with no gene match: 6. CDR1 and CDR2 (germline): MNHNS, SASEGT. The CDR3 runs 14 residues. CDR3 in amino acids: CASRLGLAADTQYF. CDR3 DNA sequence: TGTGCCAGCAGACTAGGACTAGCGGCCGATACGCAGTATTTT.

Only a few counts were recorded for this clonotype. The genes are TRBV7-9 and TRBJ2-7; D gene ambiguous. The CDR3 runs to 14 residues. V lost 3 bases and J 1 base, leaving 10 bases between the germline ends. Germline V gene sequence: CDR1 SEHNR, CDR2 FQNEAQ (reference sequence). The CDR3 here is CASSFSVNSYEQYF. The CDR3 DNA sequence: TGTGCCAGCAGCTTTTCAGTGAATTCCTACGAGCAGTACTTC.

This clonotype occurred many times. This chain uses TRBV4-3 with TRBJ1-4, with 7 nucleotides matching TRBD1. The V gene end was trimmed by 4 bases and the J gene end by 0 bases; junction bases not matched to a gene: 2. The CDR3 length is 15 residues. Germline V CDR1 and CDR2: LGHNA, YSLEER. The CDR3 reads CASSPGTATNEKLFF. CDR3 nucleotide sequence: TGCGCCAGCAGCCCCGGGACAGCAACTAATGAAAAACTGTTTTTT.

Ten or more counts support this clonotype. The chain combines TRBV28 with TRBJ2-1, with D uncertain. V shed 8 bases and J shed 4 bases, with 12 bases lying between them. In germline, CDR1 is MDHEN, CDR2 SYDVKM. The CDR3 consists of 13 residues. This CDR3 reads CASGISGYNEQFF. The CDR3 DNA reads TGTGCCAGCGGAATTTCAGGATACAATGAGCAGTTCTTC.

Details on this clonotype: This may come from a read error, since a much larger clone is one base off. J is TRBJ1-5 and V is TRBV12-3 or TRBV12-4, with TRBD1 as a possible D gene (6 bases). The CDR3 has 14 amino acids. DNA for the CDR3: TGTGCCAGCAGTCCCGGACAGAGCAATCAGCCCCCGCATTTT. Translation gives CASSPGQSNQPPHF.

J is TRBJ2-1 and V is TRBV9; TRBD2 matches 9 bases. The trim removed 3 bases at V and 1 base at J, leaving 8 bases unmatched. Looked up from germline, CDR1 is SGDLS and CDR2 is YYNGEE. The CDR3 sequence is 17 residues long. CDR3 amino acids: CASSAGRLAGSYNEQFF. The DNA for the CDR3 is TGTGCCAGCAGCGCAGGGAGGCTAGCGGGGTCCTACAATGAGCAGTTCTTC.

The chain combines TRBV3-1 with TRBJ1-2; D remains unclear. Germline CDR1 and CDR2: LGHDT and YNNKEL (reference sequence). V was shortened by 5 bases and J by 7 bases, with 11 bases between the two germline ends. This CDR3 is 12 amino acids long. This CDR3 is CASSARQSGYTF. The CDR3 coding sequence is TGTGCCAGCAGCGCCCGGCAGTCTGGCTACACCTTC.

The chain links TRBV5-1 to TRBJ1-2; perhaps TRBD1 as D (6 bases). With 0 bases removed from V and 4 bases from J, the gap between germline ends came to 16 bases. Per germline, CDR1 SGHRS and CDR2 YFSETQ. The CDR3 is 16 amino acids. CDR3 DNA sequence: TGCGCCAGCAGCTTGGCCACCGGCAGGGGAGGCTATGGCTACACCTTC. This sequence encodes CASSLATGRGGYGYTF.

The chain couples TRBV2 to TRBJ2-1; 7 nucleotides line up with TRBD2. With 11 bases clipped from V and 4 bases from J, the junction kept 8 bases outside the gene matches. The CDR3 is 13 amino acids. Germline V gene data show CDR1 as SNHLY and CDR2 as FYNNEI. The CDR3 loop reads CALGRDVYNEQFF. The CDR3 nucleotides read TGTGCCCTTGGGAGGGACGTATACAATGAGCAGTTCTTC.

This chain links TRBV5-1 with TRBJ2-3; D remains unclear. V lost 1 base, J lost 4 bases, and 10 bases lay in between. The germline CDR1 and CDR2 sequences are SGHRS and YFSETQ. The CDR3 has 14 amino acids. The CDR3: CASSLLGSPDTQYF. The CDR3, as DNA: TGCGCCAGCAGCTTGCTGGGTAGTCCAGATACGCAGTATTTT.

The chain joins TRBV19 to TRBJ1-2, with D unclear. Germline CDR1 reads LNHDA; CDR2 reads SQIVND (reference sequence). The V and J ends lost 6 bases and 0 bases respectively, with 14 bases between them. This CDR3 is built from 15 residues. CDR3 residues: CASRLRDTANYGYTF. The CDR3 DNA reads TGTGCCAGTAGATTGAGAGACACAGCTAACTATGGCTACACCTTC.

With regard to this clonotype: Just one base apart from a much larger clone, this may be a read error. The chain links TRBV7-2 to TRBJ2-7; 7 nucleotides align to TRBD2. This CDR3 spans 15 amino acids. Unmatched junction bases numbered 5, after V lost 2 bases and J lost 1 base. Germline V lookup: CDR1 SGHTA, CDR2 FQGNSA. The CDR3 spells CASSLRVSGSYEQYF. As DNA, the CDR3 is TGTGCCAGCAGCTTAAGGGTTAGCGGGTCCTACGAGCAGTACTTC.

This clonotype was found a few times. The CDR3 coding sequence is TGTGCCAGCAGCCTAAATGGCAATTCTGAAGCTTTCTTT. Amino acid sequence: CASSLNGNSEAFF. The J gene is TRBJ1-1, the V gene TRBV7-8, with D hard to call. The germline V and J ends were trimmed by 5 bases and 6 bases, with 13 bases remaining between them. CDR3 length: 13 residues. Germline-derived CDR1 and CDR2 are SGHVS and FQNEAQ. The full variable domain, completed using reference TRBV7-8 and TRBJ1-1, is GAGVSQSPRYKVAKRGQDVALRCDPISGHVSLFWYQQALGQGPEFLTYFQNEAQLDKSGLPSDRFFAERPEGSVSTLKIQRTQQEDSAVYLCASSLNGNSEAFFGQGTRLTVV.